This is a list of T cell receptor beta chains from one sample in a study of blood T cell repertoires in COVID-19. Profiling relied on immunoSEQ multiplex PCR, and the TCRdb table lists in-frame clones only, not all of them. The sample yields roughly 200,000 clones, 85% to 90% seen once. The sequencing input was peripheral blood. The receptor set was obtained from a man aged 35 to 55 with active or convalescent COVID-19. The CDR3 runs from the conserved cysteine through the conserved F or W. The D gene is left open where the match is weak. A row's size may be missing; if present it is once, few, many or a size class.

v_gene	d_gene	j_gene	abundance	CDR3nt	CDR3aa
TRBV5-1	TRBD1	TRBJ2-7	-	TGCGCCAGCAGCATAGCTGGGGACAGTTCCTACGAGCAGTACTTC	CASSIAGDSSYEQYF
TRBV5-1	TRBD2	TRBJ2-1	once	TGCGCCAGCAGCTTGGTTGGACTAGCGGGCTCCTACAATGAGCAGTTCTTC	CASSLVGLAGSYNEQFF
TRBV7-9	-	TRBJ2-2	-	TGTGCCAGCAGCTTAGTTGGCGGGTATCACACCGGGGAGCTGTTTTTT	CASSLVGGYHTGELFF
TRBV27	TRBD1	TRBJ1-1	few	TGTGCCAGCAGTAACAGGGGGGGAAACACTGAAGCTTTCTTT	CASSNRGGNTEAFF
TRBV7-8	-	TRBJ1-2	-	TGTGCCAGCAGCTTCATCGGGGATGGCTACACCTTC	CASSFIGDGYTF
TRBV18	TRBD1	TRBJ2-2	-	TGTGCCAGCTCATTTAGGACAGGCGACGCTTTCCCCGGGGAGCTGTTTTTT	CASSFRTGDAFPGELFF
TRBV19	-	TRBJ1-2	-	TGTGCCAGTAGTAGGGACTGGCGCTATGGCTACACCTTC	CASSRDWRYGYTF
TRBV5-1	-	TRBJ2-7	-	TGCGCCAGCAGCTTGGACCCAGGGGTAGCCTACGAGCAGTACTTC	CASSLDPGVAYEQYF
TRBV24-1	-	TRBJ1-5	-	TGTGCCACCAGTGAGGGGGGGAGCAATCAGCCCCAGCATTTT	CATSEGGSNQPQHF
TRBV27	TRBD1	TRBJ1-5	-	TGTGCCAGCAATTCACAGGGGTACGGTCAGCCCCAGCATTTT	CASNSQGYGQPQHF
TRBV7-9	TRBD1	TRBJ1-2	-	TGTGCCAGCAGCTTCCCAGGGGGAGGAACCTATGGCTACACCTTC	CASSFPGGGTYGYTF
TRBV4-2	TRBD2	TRBJ2-3	-	TGTGCCAGCAGCCCACTCGAGCGGGGGGCCACAGATACGCAGTATTTT	CASSPLERGATDTQYF
TRBV19	TRBD1	TRBJ2-7	many	TGTGCCAGTAGTTCGGGGACAGTACTCGAGCAGTACTTC	CASSSGTVLEQYF
TRBV7-9	-	TRBJ1-2	-	TGTGCCAGCAGCCCTGGGGCCCCAGACTATGGCTACACCTTC	CASSPGAPDYGYTF
TRBV2	-	TRBJ1-1	-	TGTGCCAGCAGTGAAGCTGGGGGCCGGGAAGCTTTCTTT	CASSEAGGREAFF
TRBV3-1/TRBV3-2	-	TRBJ2-4	once	TGTGCCAGCAGCCAAGGGAGTGGCAAAAACATTCAGTACTTC	CASSQGSGKNIQYF
TRBV4-3	TRBD2	TRBJ2-5	-	TGCGCCAGCAGCCAATTACCGGGACTAAAAGAGACCCAGTACTTC	CASSQLPGLKETQYF